One sample yielded the 4 T cell receptor beta chains listed below, sequenced in a study of blood T cell repertoires in COVID-19. Some clones are missing from TCRdb's copy, which holds only in-frame ones; the method was immunoSEQ multiplex PCR. Here the sample spans 250,000 to 350,000 clones, about nine tenths being singletons. Material: peripheral blood. These receptors were collected from a woman aged 40 to 50 who had recovered from COVID-19.

V and J are TRBV19 and TRBJ2-5; possibly TRBD1 for D (5 bases). V lost 4 bases, J lost 2 bases, and 11 bases lay in between. The length of the CDR3 is 14 residues. Germline lookup yields CDR1 LNHDA and CDR2 SQIVND (reference sequence). The CDR3 DNA is TGTGCCAGTAGTACAGGCAGGGTACAAGAGACCCAGTACTTC. It is translated as CASSTGRVQETQYF.

V usage is TRBV5-5 and J usage is TRBJ1-3; TRBD1 is a possible D gene (5 bases). Trimming took off 2 bases at V and 2 bases at J, with 11 bases between the two ends. The CDR3 has 15 amino acids. CDR1 is SGHKS and CDR2 is YYEKEE in the germline V gene (reference sequence). CDR3 in amino acids: CASSLAGDPGNTIYF. In nucleotides, the CDR3 is TGTGCCAGCAGCTTAGCGGGGGACCCTGGAAACACCATATATTTT.

This clone came up a few times. V and J are TRBV12-3 or TRBV12-4 and TRBJ2-3; TRBD2 matches 8 bases. The CDR3 loop spans 13 amino acids. V lost 7 bases and J lost 5; bases outside the gene matches: 5. The CDR3, as DNA: TGTGCCAGCACGACGGGAGGGGGAGATACGCAGTATTTT. Its translation: CASTTGGGDTQYF.

The rearrangement links TRBV7-2 to TRBJ2-2, with 7 bases lining up with TRBD2. V was pared by 5 bases and J by 0 bases, with 3 bases of the junction left unmatched. This CDR3 has 15 residues. Per germline, CDR1 SGHTA and CDR2 FQGNSA. The CDR3 sequence is CASSGLAANTGELFF. The DNA for the CDR3 is TGTGCCAGCAGCGGCCTAGCGGCGAACACCGGGGAGCTGTTTTTT.